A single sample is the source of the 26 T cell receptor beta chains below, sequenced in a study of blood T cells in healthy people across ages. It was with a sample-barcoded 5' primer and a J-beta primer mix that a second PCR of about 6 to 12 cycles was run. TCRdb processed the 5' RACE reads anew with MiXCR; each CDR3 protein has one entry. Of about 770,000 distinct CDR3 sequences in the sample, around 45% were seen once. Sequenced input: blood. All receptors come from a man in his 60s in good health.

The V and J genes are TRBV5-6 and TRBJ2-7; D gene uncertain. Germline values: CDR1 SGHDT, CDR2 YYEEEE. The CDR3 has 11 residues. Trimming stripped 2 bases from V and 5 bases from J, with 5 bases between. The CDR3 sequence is CASSFMNEQYF. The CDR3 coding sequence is TGTGCCAGCAGCTTCATGAACGAGCAGTACTTC. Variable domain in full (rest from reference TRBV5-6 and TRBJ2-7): DAGVTQSPTHLIKTRGQQVTLRCSPKSGHDTVSWYQQALGQGPQFIFQYYEEEERQRGNFPDRFSGHQFPNYSSELNVNALLLGDSALYLCASSFMNEQYFGPGTRLTVT.

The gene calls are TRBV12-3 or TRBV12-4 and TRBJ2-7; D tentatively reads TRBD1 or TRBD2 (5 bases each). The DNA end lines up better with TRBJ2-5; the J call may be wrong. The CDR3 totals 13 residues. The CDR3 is CASTTGWGETQYF. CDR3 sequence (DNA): TGTGCCAGCACCACCGGGTGGGGGGAGACCCAGTACTTC.

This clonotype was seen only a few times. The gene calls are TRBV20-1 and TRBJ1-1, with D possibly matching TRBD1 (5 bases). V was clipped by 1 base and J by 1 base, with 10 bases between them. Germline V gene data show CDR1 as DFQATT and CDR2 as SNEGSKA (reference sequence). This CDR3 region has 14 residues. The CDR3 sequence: CSARAIGANTEAFF. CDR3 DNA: TGCAGTGCTAGAGCAATTGGGGCGAACACTGAAGCTTTCTTT.

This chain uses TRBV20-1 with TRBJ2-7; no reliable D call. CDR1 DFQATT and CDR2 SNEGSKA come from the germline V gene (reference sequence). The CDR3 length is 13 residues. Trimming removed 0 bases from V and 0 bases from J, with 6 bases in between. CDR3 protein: CSAREAPSYEQYF. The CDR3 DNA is TGCAGTGCTAGAGAGGCCCCCTCCTACGAGCAGTACTTC.

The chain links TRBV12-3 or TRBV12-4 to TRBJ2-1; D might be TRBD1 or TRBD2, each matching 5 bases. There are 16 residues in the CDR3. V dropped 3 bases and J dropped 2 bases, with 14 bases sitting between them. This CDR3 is CASSLIVSGPYNEQFF. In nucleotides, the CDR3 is TGTGCCAGCAGTTTGATTGTATCGGGGCCCTACAATGAGCAGTTCTTC.

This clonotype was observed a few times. The DNA for the CDR3 is TGCGCCAGCAGCCAAGATCCGCCAGGGACTAGCGGGGGGGCCCCAGGAGATACGCAGTATTTT. Translated: CASSQDPPGTSGGAPGDTQYF. The J gene is TRBJ2-3, the V gene TRBV4-1; 16 nucleotides line up with TRBD2. The CDR3 totals 21 residues. Trimming removed 0 bases from V and 5 bases from J; junction bases left unmatched: 14. Germline values: CDR1 MGHRA, CDR2 YSYEKL.

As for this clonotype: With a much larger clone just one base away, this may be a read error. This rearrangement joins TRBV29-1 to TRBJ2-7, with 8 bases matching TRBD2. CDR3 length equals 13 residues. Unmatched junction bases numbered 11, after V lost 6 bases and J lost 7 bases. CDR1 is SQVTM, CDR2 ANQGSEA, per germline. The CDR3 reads CSVRGGVTNEQYF. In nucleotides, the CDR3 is TGCAGCGTCCGGGGGGGCGTAACGAATGAGCAGTACTTC.

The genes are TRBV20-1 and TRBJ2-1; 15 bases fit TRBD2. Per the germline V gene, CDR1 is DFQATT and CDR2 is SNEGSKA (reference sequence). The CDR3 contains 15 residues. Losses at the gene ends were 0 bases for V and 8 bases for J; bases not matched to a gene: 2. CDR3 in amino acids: CSAREGLAGGHEQFF. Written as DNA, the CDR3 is TGCAGTGCTAGAGAGGGACTAGCGGGAGGTCATGAGCAGTTCTTC.

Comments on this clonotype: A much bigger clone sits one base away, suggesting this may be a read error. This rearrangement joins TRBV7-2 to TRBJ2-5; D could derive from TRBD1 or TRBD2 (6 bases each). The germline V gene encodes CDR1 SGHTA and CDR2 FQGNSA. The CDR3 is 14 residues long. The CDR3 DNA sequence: TGTGTCAGCAGCTTAGTGGGGGGCACAGAGACCCAGTACTTC. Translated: CVSSLVGGTETQYF.

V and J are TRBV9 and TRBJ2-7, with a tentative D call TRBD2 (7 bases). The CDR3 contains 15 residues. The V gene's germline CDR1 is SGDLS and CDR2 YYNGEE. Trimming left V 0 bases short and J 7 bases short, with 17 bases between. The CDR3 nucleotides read TGTGCCAGCAGCGTAGACGGGGGGCTTTTGGATGAGCAGTACTTC. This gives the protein CASSVDGGLLDEQYF. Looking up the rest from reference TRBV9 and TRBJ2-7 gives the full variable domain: DSGVTQTPKHLITATGQRVTLRCSPRSGDLSVYWYQQSLDQGLQFLIQYYNGEERAKGNILERFSAQQFPDLHSELNLSSLELGDSALYFCASSVDGGLLDEQYFGPGTRLTVT.

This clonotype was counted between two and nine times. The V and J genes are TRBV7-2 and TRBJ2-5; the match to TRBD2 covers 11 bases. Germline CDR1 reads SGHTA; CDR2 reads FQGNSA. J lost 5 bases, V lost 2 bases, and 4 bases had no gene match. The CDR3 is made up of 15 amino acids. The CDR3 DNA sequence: TGTGCCAGCAGCTTACCGACTAGCGGGGCGGAGACCCAGTACTTC. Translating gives CASSLPTSGAETQYF.

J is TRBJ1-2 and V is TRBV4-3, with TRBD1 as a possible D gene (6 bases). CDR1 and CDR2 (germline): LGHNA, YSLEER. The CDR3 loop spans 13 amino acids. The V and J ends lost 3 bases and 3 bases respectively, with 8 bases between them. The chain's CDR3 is CASSHGQYYGYTF. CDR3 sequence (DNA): TGCGCCAGCAGCCATGGACAGTACTATGGCTACACCTTC.

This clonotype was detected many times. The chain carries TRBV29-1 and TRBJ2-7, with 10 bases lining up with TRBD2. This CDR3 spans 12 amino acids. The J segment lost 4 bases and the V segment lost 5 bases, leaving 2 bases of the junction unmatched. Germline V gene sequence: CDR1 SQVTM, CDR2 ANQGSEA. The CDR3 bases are TGCAGCGTTCGGACTAGCGGTTACGAGCAGTACTTC. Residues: CSVRTSGYEQYF.

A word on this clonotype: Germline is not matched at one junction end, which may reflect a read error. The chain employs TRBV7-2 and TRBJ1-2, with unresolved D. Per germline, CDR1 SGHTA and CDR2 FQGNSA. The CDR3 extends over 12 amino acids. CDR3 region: CASSSGNYGYTF. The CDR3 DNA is TGCGCCAGCAGCTCGGGCAACTATGGCTACACCTTC.

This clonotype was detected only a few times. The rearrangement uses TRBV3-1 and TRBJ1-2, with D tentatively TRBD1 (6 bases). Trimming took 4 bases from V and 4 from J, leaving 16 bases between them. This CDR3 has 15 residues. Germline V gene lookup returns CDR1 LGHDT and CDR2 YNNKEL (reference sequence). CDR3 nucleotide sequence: TGTGCCAGCAGCCGTGGACAGAGAGGGGTCTATGGCTACACCTTC. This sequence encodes CASSRGQRGVYGYTF.

For the CDR3, the DNA is TGTGCCAGCAGGACGGGACTCAAAGAGACCCAGTACTTC. Its translation is CASRTGLKETQYF. The chain recombines TRBV2 with TRBJ2-5, with D possibly being TRBD2 (6 bases). Trimming left V 6 bases short and J 3 bases short, with 11 bases between. The CDR3 consists of 13 residues. Germline assignment: CDR1 SNHLY and CDR2 FYNNEI.

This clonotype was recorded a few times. The CDR3 coding sequence is TGTGCCAGCAGTTTAGTGGGTAAAGGAGAGCAGTACTTC. It translates to CASSLVGKGEQYF. The rearrangement uses TRBV12-3 or TRBV12-4 and TRBJ2-5, with D unclear. The CDR3 contains 13 residues. Trimming removed 1 base from V and 11 bases from J, with 14 bases in between.

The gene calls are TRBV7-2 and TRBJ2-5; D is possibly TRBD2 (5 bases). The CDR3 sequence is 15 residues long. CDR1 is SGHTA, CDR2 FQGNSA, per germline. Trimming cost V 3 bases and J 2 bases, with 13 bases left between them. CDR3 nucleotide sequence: TGTGCCAGCAGCTTGGACGGGAACAAGCAAGAGACCCAGTACTTC. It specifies CASSLDGNKQETQYF.

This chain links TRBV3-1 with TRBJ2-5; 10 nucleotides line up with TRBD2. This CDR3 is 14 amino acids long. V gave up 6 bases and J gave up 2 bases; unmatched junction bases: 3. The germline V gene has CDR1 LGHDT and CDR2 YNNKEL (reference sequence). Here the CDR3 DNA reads TGTGCCAGCAGACCGACTAGCGGGCAAGAGACCCAGTACTTC. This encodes CASRPTSGQETQYF.

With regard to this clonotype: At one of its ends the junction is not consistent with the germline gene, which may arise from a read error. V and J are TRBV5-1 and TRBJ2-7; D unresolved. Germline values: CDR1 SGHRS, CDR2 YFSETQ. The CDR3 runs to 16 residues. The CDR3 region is CASSLETGQSSYEQYF. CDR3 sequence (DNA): TGCGCGAGCAGCTTGGAGACGGGTCAGAGCTCCTACGAGCAGTACTTC.

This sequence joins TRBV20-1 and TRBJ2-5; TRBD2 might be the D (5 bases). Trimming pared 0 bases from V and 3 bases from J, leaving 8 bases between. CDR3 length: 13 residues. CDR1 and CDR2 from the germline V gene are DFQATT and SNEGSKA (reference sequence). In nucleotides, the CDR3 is TGCAGTGCTAGAGATGAGGGAAAAGAGACCCAGTACTTC. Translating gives CSARDEGKETQYF.

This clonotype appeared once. The CDR3 region has the DNA TGCAGTGCTAGAGGCCCGGGGGTGGGAAATCAGCCCCAGCATTTT. Its protein product is CSARGPGVGNQPQHF. The V and J genes are TRBV20-1 and TRBJ1-5, with D perhaps TRBD1 (5 bases). Germline CDR1 DFQATT, CDR2 SNEGSKA (reference sequence). Trimming cost V 1 base and J 4 bases, with 14 bases left between them. The CDR3 totals 15 residues.

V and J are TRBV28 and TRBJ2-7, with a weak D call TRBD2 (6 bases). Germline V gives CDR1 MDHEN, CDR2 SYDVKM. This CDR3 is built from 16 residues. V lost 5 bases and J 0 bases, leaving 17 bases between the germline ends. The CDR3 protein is CASSPRVWRGSYEQYF. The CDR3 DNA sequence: TGTGCCAGCAGTCCCCGGGTTTGGCGGGGCTCCTACGAGCAGTACTTC.

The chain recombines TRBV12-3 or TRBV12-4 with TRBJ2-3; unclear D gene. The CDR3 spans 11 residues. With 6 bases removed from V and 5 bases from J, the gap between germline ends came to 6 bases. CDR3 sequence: CASRKVDTQYF. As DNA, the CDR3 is TGTGCCAGCAGGAAGGTAGATACGCAGTATTTT.

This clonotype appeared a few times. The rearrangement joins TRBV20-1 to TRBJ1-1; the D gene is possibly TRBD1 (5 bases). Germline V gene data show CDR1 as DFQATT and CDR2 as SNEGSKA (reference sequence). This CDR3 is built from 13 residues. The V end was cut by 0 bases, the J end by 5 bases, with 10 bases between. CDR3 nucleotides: TGCAGTGCTAGAGACGGACAACCGACTGAAGCTTTCTTT. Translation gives CSARDGQPTEAFF.

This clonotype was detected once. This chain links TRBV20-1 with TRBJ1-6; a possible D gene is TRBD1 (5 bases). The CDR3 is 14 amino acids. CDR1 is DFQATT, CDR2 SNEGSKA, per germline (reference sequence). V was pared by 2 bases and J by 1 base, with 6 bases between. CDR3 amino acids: CSARQGSYNSPLHF. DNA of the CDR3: TGCAGTGCTAGACAGGGATCCTATAATTCACCCCTCCACTTT.